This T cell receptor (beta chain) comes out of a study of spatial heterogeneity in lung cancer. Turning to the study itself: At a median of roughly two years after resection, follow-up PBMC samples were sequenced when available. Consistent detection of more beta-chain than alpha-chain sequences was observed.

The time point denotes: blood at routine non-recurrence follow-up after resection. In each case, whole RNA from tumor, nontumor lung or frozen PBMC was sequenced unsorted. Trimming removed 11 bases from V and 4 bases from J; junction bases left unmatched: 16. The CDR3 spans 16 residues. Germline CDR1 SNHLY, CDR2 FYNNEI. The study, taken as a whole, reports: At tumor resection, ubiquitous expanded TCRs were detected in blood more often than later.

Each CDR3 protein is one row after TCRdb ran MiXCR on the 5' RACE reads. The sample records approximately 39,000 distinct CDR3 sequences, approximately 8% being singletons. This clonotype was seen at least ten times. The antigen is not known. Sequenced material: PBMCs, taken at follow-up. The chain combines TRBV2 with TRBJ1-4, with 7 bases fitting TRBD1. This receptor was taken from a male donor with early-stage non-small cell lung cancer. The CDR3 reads CALSVGQATDNEKLFF. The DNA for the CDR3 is TGTGCCCTCAGCGTTGGACAGGCGACCGATAATGAAAAACTGTTTTTT.